This T cell receptor beta chain was sequenced for a study of cytomegalovirus exposure and HLA in healthy donors. Overall study context: Around 83% of 350 to 400 genotyped donors fell in the Caucasian-associated ancestry cluster. The study's findings and limits: Trimming of TCR beta V- and J-genes showed a link, identified in a later analysis, to a missense DCLRE1C variant. Specific recognition of CMV antigens was confirmed in vitro for a few chains (all CMV-associated). Sequences of the TCR beta chain were said to predict the HLA-A and HLA-B alleles of most subjects accurately.

Vbeta (60) and Jbeta (13) primers were used in the PCR. The data were produced by immunoSEQ multiplex PCR, yet TCRdb's version contains in-frame clones alone and is incomplete. This table holds over 150,000 clones, roughly 77% found once. Details on this clone: The antigen is undetermined.

This CDR3 is built from 14 residues. The V gene's germline CDR1 is SGDLS and CDR2 YYNGEE. Trimming left V 5 bases short and J 8 bases short, with 17 bases between. Source material: PBMCs. This chain joins TRBV9 and TRBJ2-1; the D gene is possibly TRBD2 (7 bases). The origin of this receptor is a man aged 25 to 45 in good health and CMV-seropositive. The CDR3 region is CASSWGGSGDEQFF. For the CDR3, the DNA is TGTGCCAGCAGTTGGGGGGGCAGTGGTGATGAGCAGTTCTTC.